Below, 20 T cell receptor beta chains from the same sample are listed, as sequenced in a study of T-cell reconstitution after alpha-beta-depleted transplantation in children. Unique molecular identifiers tagged the TCRbeta library. TCRdb reprocessed the PCR reads via MiXCR and lists one record per CDR3 protein. The sample carries approximately 230,000 distinct CDR3 sequences, 20% to 30% recorded once. Material: PBMCs, mostly from graft donor cells, obtained 360 days after TCRalphabeta/CD19-depleted stem cell transplant. These receptors were collected from a female patient between 2 and 10 years old who had a stem cell transplant for congenital amegakaryocytic thrombocytopenia, so the T cells may come from the graft donor.

The chain uses TRBV6-2 or TRBV6-3 and TRBJ2-7; D is ambiguous. The CDR3 totals 12 residues. The V end was cut by 3 bases, the J end by 2 bases, with 5 bases between. Germline V gene data show CDR1 as MNHEY and CDR2 as SVGEGT. The CDR3 reads CASSYFPYEQYF. CDR3 nucleotides: TGTGCCAGCAGTTATTTCCCCTACGAGCAGTACTTC.

This clonotype was counted at least ten times. The chain is built from TRBV5-1 and TRBJ2-3, with TRBD1 matching over 7 bases. From germline, CDR1 is SGHRS and CDR2 YFSETQ. CDR3 size: 16 residues. V trimming: 4 bases; J trimming: 3 bases; junction bases outside the gene matches: 11. The CDR3: CASSTNRGWVTDTQYF. CDR3 sequence (DNA): TGCGCCAGCAGCACTAACAGGGGATGGGTGACAGATACGCAGTATTTT.

This clonotype has a count of ten or more. J is TRBJ2-3 and V is TRBV4-1; 8 positions match TRBD1. Per germline, CDR1 MGHRA and CDR2 YSYEKL. CDR3 length: 16 amino acids. The trim removed 1 base at V and 5 bases at J, leaving 8 bases unmatched. The CDR3 sequence is CASSQVPGQAKDTQYF. The DNA for the CDR3 is TGCGCCAGCAGCCAAGTACCGGGACAGGCCAAAGATACGCAGTATTTT.

The chain couples TRBV12-5 to TRBJ2-1; possibly TRBD2 for D (5 bases). This CDR3 has 13 residues. V lost 6 bases and J lost 9, with 15 bases in between. Germline V lookup: CDR1 LGHNT, CDR2 FRNRAP. CDR3 in DNA: TGTGCTAGTGGCTCCTACCTAGCTAGTGAGCAGTTCTTC. It is translated as CASGSYLASEQFF. Together with reference TRBV12-5 and TRBJ2-1, the CDR3 gives the full variable domain: DARVTQTPRHKVTEMGQEVTMRCQPILGHNTVFWYRQTMMQGLELLAYFRNRAPLDDSGMPKDRFSAEMPDATLATLKIQPSEPRDSAVYFCASGSYLASEQFFGPGTRLTVL.

The V call is TRBV3-1, the J call TRBJ2-3; 13 bases line up with TRBD2. This CDR3 spans 16 amino acids. The trim removed 4 bases at V and 4 bases at J, leaving 5 bases unmatched. Germline values: CDR1 LGHDT, CDR2 YNNKEL (reference sequence). CDR3 residues: CASSRRTSGGSDTQYF. DNA of the CDR3: TGTGCCAGCAGCCGACGGACTAGCGGGGGATCAGATACGCAGTATTTT.

This chain uses TRBV12-3 or TRBV12-4 with TRBJ2-1; D not certain. The V end lost 2 bases, the J end lost 4 bases, and 12 bases lay between the germline ends. This CDR3 is built from 15 residues. The chain's CDR3 is CASSLRAGIYNEQFF. As DNA, the CDR3 is TGTGCCAGCAGTTTAAGGGCTGGAATTTACAATGAGCAGTTCTTC.

This clonotype was seen ten or more times. The chain uses TRBV7-2 and TRBJ2-2; D not certain. V lost 5 bases and J 0 bases, leaving 13 bases between the germline ends. This CDR3 is built from 16 residues. Germline loops: CDR1 SGHTA, CDR2 FQGNSA. The CDR3, as DNA: TGTGCCAGCAGCCCCCTTGGTTCGGCGAACACCGGGGAGCTGTTTTTT. This sequence encodes CASSPLGSANTGELFF. The variable domain in full, completed from reference TRBV7-2 and TRBJ2-2, reads GAGVSQSPSNKVTEKGKDVELRCDPISGHTALYWYRQSLGQGLEFLIYFQGNSAPDKSGLPSDRFSAERTGGSVSTLTIQRTQQEDSAVYLCASSPLGSANTGELFFGEGSRLTVL.

The chain combines TRBV20-1 with TRBJ2-7, with 7 bases matching TRBD2. After removal of 1 base from V and 5 bases from J, the junction contained 5 bases not matched to a gene. This CDR3 has 13 amino acids. CDR1 is DFQATT, CDR2 SNEGSKA, per germline (reference sequence). The CDR3 is CSARGGRGDEQYF. The CDR3 DNA follows: TGCAGTGCTAGAGGCGGGAGAGGAGACGAGCAGTACTTC.

This sequence joins TRBV18 and TRBJ2-5; tentative D call: TRBD1 (6 bases). The CDR3 has 14 residues. Germline CDR1 and CDR2: KGHSH and LQKENI. The V end lost 6 bases, the J end lost 4 bases, and 15 bases lay between the germline ends. The CDR3 is CASSPRTDSETQYF. CDR3 bases: TGTGCCAGCTCTCCTAGGACAGACTCAGAGACCCAGTACTTC.

The chain combines TRBV4-1 with TRBJ1-1; TRBD1 agrees at 8 bases. The ends lost 6 bases at V and 1 base at J; junction bases unmatched: 4. Germline lookup yields CDR1 MGHRA and CDR2 YSYEKL. The length of the CDR3 is 14 residues. CDR3: CASRLGTGNTEAFF. CDR3 DNA sequence: TGCGCCAGCAGGCTCGGGACAGGGAACACTGAAGCTTTCTTT.

This clonotype was found a few times. This chain uses TRBV4-3 with TRBJ2-5; TRBD2 aligns across 7 bases. The V gene end was trimmed by 0 bases and the J gene end by 5 bases; junction bases not matched to a gene: 9. The CDR3 runs to 16 residues. Germline values: CDR1 LGHNA, CDR2 YSLEER. The CDR3 coding sequence is TGCGCCAGCAGCCAAGATTTTGCTTTGGGGGGGGAGACCCAGTACTTC. Encoded protein: CASSQDFALGGETQYF.

CDR3 region: CASSPLDTLIDNEQFF. CDR3 sequence (DNA): TGTGCCAGCAGCCCCTTGGACACCTTAATCGACAATGAGCAGTTCTTC. This chain joins TRBV5-5 and TRBJ2-1; D is perhaps TRBD1 (5 bases). This CDR3 comprises 16 residues. CDR1 is SGHKS, CDR2 YYEKEE, per germline (reference sequence). Trimming took off 4 bases at V and 5 bases at J, with 19 bases between the two ends.

This clonotype was detected ten times or more. The chain joins TRBV13 to TRBJ2-7, with TRBD2 identical over 10 bases. Germline loops: CDR1 PRHDT, CDR2 FYEKMQ (reference sequence). The CDR3 runs to 15 residues. The junction had 5 bases not matched to a gene; V was cut back by 3 bases and J by 3 bases. CDR3 amino acids: CASSLGRTSGYEQYF. Written as DNA, the CDR3 is TGTGCCAGCAGCTTGGGCAGGACTAGCGGCTACGAGCAGTACTTC.

J is TRBJ2-1 and V is TRBV6-2 or TRBV6-3, with D maybe TRBD1 (5 bases). CDR3 size: 11 residues. The germline gives CDR1 MNHEY, CDR2 SVGEGT. V was pared by 6 bases and J by 12 bases, with 12 bases between. This CDR3 reads CASSQGQGQFF. The CDR3 DNA reads as TGTGCCAGCAGCCAGGGTCAAGGGCAGTTCTTC.

The chain carries TRBV6-2 or TRBV6-3 and TRBJ2-3; possibly TRBD2 for D (7 bases). The CDR3 totals 16 residues. Germline V CDR1 and CDR2: MNHEY, SVGEGT. Trimming left V 6 bases short and J 4 bases short, with 20 bases between. CDR3 residues: CASSPLGGGGADTQYF. In nucleotides, the CDR3 is TGTGCCAGCAGCCCCCTTGGGGGGGGCGGAGCAGATACGCAGTATTTT.

With respect to this clonotype: Just one base apart from a much larger clone, this may be a read error. The genes are TRBV29-1 and TRBJ2-1; 9 bases line up with TRBD2. Germline V lookup: CDR1 SQVTM, CDR2 ANQGSEA. The CDR3 sequence is 15 residues long. V lost 5 bases and J lost 7; bases outside the gene matches: 12. The CDR3 here is CSVLSAGGQGNEQFF. The DNA of the CDR3 is TGCAGCGTTCTTTCCGCGGGAGGGCAGGGTAATGAGCAGTTCTTC.

This chain joins TRBV9 and TRBJ2-1, with a weak D call TRBD2 (6 bases). Looked up from germline, CDR1 is SGDLS and CDR2 is YYNGEE. Trimming shortened V by 0 bases and J by 4 bases, and 14 bases separated the two germline ends. The CDR3 loop spans 16 amino acids. CDR3 in DNA: TGTGCCAGCAGCGTAGAAGGGACTTTGGCTTACAATGAGCAGTTCTTC. This sequence encodes CASSVEGTLAYNEQFF.

Points on this clonotype: An end of the junction does not agree with germline; a read error may underlie this. The chain has TRBV5-1 and TRBJ2-1; possibly TRBD1 or TRBD2 for D (6 bases each). Germline assignment: CDR1 SGHRS and CDR2 YFSETQ. The CDR3 covers 18 residues. The CDR3 DNA reads TGCGCCAGCAGCTTCAGAGACGGAGGGGGAGCGGACTACGATGAGCAGTTCTTC. This encodes CASSFRDGGGADYDEQFF.

This clonotype occurred a few times. The chain links TRBV5-1 to TRBJ2-5; 8 bases map to TRBD2. Germline V gene data show CDR1 as SGHRS and CDR2 as YFSETQ. V shed 0 bases and J 2 bases; nucleotides not matched to a gene: 6. The CDR3 contains 16 residues. The CDR3 DNA sequence: TGCGCCAGCAGCTTGGTGGCTAGCGGGCCACAAGAGACCCAGTACTTC. It yields the protein CASSLVASGPQETQYF.

J is TRBJ1-5 and V is TRBV27; a possible D gene is TRBD1 (5 bases). CDR3 size: 16 residues. V lost 2 bases and J lost 0, with 11 bases in between. Germline assignment: CDR1 MNHEY and CDR2 SMNVEV (reference sequence). CDR3 amino acids: CASSLRGSHSNQPQHF. CDR3 sequence (DNA): TGTGCCAGCAGTTTACGGGGGTCGCATAGCAATCAGCCCCAGCATTTT.